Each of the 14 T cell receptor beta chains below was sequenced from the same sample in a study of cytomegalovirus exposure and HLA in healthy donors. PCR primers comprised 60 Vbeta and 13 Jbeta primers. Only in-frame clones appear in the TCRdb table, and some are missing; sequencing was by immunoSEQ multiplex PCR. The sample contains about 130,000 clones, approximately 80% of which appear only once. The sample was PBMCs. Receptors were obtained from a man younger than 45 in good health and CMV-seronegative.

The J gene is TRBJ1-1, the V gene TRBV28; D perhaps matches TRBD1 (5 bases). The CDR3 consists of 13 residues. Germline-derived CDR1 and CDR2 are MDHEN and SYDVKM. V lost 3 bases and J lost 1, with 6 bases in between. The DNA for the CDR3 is TGTGCCAGCAGTTTTCAGGGGAACACTGAAGCTTTCTTT. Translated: CASSFQGNTEAFF.

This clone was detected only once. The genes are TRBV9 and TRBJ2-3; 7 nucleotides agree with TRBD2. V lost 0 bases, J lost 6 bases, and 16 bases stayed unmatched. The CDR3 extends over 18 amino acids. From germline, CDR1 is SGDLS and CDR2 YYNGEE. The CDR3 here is CASSVEGRGPGQRDTQYF. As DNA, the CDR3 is TGTGCCAGCAGCGTAGAGGGGAGGGGTCCAGGGCAGAGGGATACGCAGTATTTT.

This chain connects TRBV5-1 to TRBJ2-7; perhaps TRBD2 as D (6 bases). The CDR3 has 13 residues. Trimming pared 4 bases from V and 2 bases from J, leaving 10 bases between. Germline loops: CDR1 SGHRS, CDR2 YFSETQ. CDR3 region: CASSRWEAYEQYF. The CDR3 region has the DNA TGCGCCAGCAGCCGTTGGGAGGCCTACGAGCAGTACTTC. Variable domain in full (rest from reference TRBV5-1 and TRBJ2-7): KAGVTQTPRYLIKTRGQQVTLSCSPISGHRSVSWYQQTPGQGLQFLFEYFSETQRNKGNFPGRFSGRQFSNSRSEMNVSTLELGDSALYLCASSRWEAYEQYFGPGTRLTVT.

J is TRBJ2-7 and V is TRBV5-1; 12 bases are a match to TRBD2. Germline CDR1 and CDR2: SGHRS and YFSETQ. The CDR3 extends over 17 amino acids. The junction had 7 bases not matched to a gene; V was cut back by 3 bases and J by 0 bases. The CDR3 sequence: CASSSGLAGQSSYEQYF. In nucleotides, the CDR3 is TGCGCCAGCAGCTCCGGACTAGCGGGGCAAAGCTCCTACGAGCAGTACTTC.

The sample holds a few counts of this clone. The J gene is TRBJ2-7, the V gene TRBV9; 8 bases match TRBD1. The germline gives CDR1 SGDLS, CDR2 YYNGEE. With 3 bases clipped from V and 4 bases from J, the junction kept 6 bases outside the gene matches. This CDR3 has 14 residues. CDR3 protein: CASSASGTGYEQYF. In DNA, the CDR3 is TGTGCCAGCAGCGCCTCCGGGACAGGATACGAGCAGTACTTC.

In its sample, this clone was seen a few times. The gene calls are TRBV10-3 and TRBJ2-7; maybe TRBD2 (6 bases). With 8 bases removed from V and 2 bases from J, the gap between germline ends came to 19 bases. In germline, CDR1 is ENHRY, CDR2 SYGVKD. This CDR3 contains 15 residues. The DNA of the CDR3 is TGTGCCATCGGATACGACGGTGCGGGACCCTACGAGCAGTACTTC. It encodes CAIGYDGAGPYEQYF.

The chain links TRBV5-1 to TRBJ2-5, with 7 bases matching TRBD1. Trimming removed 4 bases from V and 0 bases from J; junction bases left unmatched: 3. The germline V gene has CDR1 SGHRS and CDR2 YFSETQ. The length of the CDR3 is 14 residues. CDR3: CASSVQGYQETQYF. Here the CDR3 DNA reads TGCGCCAGCAGCGTACAGGGGTACCAAGAGACCCAGTACTTC.

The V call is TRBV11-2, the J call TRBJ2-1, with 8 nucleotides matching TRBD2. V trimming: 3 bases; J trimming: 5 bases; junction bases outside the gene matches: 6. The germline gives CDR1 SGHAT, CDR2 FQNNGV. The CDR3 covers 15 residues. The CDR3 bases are TGTGCCAGCAGCTTGTCAAGCGGGGGAAACAATGAGCAGTTCTTC. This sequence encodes CASSLSSGGNNEQFF.

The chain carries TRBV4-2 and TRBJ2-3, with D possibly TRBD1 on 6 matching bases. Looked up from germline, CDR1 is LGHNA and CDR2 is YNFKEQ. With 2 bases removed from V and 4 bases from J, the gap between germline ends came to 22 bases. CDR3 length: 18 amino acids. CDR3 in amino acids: CASSQFSSTAGDADTQYF. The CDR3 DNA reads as TGTGCCAGCAGCCAATTTTCGTCGACAGCAGGGGACGCAGATACGCAGTATTTT.

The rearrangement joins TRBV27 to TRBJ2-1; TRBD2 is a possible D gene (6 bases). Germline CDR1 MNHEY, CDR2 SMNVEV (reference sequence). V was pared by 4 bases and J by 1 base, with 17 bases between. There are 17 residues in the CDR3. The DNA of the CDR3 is TGTGCCAGCAGTTCCGGAGGTTGGGAGGTATCCTACAATGAGCAGTTCTTC. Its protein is CASSSGGWEVSYNEQFF.

The CDR3 sequence is CASSLRREGSDTQYF. CDR3 bases: TGTGCCAGCAGCCTTAGGCGGGAGGGGTCAGATACGCAGTATTTT. This sequence joins TRBV4-2 and TRBJ2-3; 9 nucleotides line up with TRBD2. CDR1 is LGHNA and CDR2 is YNFKEQ in the germline V gene. The CDR3 sequence is 15 residues long. V lost 4 bases, J lost 4 bases, and 6 bases stayed unmatched.

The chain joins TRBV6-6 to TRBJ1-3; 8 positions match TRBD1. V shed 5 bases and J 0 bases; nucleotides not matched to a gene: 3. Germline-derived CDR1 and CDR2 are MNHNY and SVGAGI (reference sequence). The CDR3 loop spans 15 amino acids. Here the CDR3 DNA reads TGTGCCAGCAGTCGGACAGGGCCCTCTGGAAACACCATATATTTT. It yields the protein CASSRTGPSGNTIYF.

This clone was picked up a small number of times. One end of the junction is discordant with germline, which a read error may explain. CDR3 protein: CASRGTGAYQPQHF. The CDR3 nucleotides read TGTGCCAGCAGGGGGACAGGGGCGTATCAACCCCAGCATTTT. The chain couples TRBV6-1 to TRBJ1-5; TRBD1 aligns across 10 bases. Germline V gives CDR1 MNHNS, CDR2 SASEGT. This CDR3 has 14 amino acids.

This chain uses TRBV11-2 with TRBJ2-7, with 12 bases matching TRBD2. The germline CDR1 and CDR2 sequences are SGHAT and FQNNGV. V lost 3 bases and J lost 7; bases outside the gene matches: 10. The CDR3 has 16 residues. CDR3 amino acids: CASSFPLAGGRREQYF. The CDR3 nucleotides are TGTGCCAGCAGCTTCCCCCTAGCGGGAGGGCGAAGGGAGCAGTACTTC.